The rows below give T cell receptor beta chains drawn from one sample of a study of shared clonotypes between healthy human individuals. The assay was immunoSEQ multiplex PCR, and TCRdb's table has in-frame clones only and misses some. The data hold about 2.4 million clones, with around 94% observed a single time. The source material was naive CD4+ T cells sorted from blood. These receptors were taken from a man aged 18-30 years in good health. The CDR3 runs from the conserved cysteine through the conserved F or W. Fields, in order: D gene, J gene, clone size, V gene, CDR3 DNA, CDR3 protein. D genes are given only for firm matches. Some rows have no size entry. The others give once, few or many, or a class for an expanded clone.

D gene: TRBD2; J gene: TRBJ2-7; clone size: .; V gene: TRBV7-9; CDR3 DNA: TGTGCCAGCAGCTGGACTAGCGGGGCCCTTCTTCCCTACGAGCAGTACTTC; CDR3 protein: CASSWTSGALLPYEQYF
D gene: .; J gene: TRBJ1-1; clone size: few; V gene: TRBV18; CDR3 DNA: TGTGCCAGCTCACCAGGTGTGCCGAACACTGAAGCTTTCTTT; CDR3 protein: CASSPGVPNTEAFF
D gene: .; J gene: TRBJ2-5; clone size: .; V gene: TRBV7-2; CDR3 DNA: TGTGCCAGCAGCTCCCCCTTGGACGGGGAGACCCAGTACTTC; CDR3 protein: CASSSPLDGETQYF
D gene: TRBD1; J gene: TRBJ1-3; clone size: once; V gene: TRBV5-1; CDR3 DNA: TGCGCCAGCAGCTCCACCGGGACAGCTTCTGGAAACACCATATATTTT; CDR3 protein: CASSSTGTASGNTIYF
D gene: .; J gene: TRBJ2-3; clone size: .; V gene: TRBV11-3; CDR3 DNA: TGTGCCAGCAGCTTGGGTGGTTCCAGCACAGATACGCAGTATTTT; CDR3 protein: CASSLGGSSTDTQYF
D gene: TRBD1; J gene: TRBJ2-2; clone size: few; V gene: TRBV30; CDR3 DNA: TGTGCCTGGACCGATACGGACAGGACATACACCGGGGAGCTGTTTTTT; CDR3 protein: CAWTDTDRTYTGELFF
D gene: .; J gene: TRBJ2-5; clone size: .; V gene: TRBV11-3; CDR3 DNA: TGTGCCAGCAGCCCCTCACCCGGGGTCTGGGAGACCCAGTACTTC; CDR3 protein: CASSPSPGVWETQYF
D gene: .; J gene: TRBJ2-5; clone size: .; V gene: TRBV5-6; CDR3 DNA: TGTGCCAGCAGCCCGCGGACAGTCCAAGAGACCCAGTACTTC; CDR3 protein: CASSPRTVQETQYF
D gene: .; J gene: TRBJ2-3; clone size: .; V gene: TRBV5-1; CDR3 DNA: TGCGCCAGCAGCAGGGACACAGATACGCAGTATTTT; CDR3 protein: CASSRDTDTQYF
D gene: .; J gene: TRBJ2-2; clone size: .; V gene: TRBV10-3; CDR3 DNA: TGTGCCATCAGTGAAGGTCGGCCGGGGACCGGGGAGCTGTTTTTT; CDR3 protein: CAISEGRPGTGELFF
D gene: .; J gene: TRBJ2-3; clone size: .; V gene: TRBV7-9; CDR3 DNA: TGTGCCAGCAGCTGGCGGAATCCTAGCACAGATACGCAGTATTTT; CDR3 protein: CASSWRNPSTDTQYF
D gene: TRBD1; J gene: TRBJ1-2; clone size: .; V gene: TRBV9; CDR3 DNA: TGTGCCAGCAGCGTAGACAGGGGCTATGGCTACACCTTC; CDR3 protein: CASSVDRGYGYTF
D gene: .; J gene: TRBJ1-2; clone size: .; V gene: TRBV5-1; CDR3 DNA: TGCGCCAGCAGCTTGGGAAGAGACAGTAACTATGGCTACACCTTC; CDR3 protein: CASSLGRDSNYGYTF
D gene: .; J gene: TRBJ1-2; clone size: .; V gene: TRBV19; CDR3 DNA: TGTGCCAGTAGTATAACGATGTGGTTGGACTATGGCTACACCTTC; CDR3 protein: CASSITMWLDYGYTF
D gene: .; J gene: TRBJ2-5; clone size: .; V gene: TRBV19; CDR3 DNA: TGTGCCAGTAGTTTTGGTTACGAAGAGACCCAGTACTTC; CDR3 protein: CASSFGYEETQYF
D gene: TRBD1; J gene: TRBJ1-6; clone size: once; V gene: TRBV5-6; CDR3 DNA: TGTGCCAGCAGCTTTCGAGGACAGGGGAATTCACCCCTCCACTTT; CDR3 protein: CASSFRGQGNSPLHF
D gene: .; J gene: TRBJ2-2; clone size: once; V gene: TRBV28; CDR3 DNA: TGTGCCAGCAGCCTTAAAATCGGGGAGCTGTTTTTT; CDR3 protein: CASSLKIGELFF
D gene: .; J gene: TRBJ2-5; clone size: .; V gene: TRBV14; CDR3 DNA: TGTGCCAGCAGTCGGGACCCCCACGGGACCCAGTACTTC; CDR3 protein: CASSRDPHGTQYF
D gene: .; J gene: TRBJ1-1; clone size: .; V gene: TRBV27; CDR3 DNA: TGTGCCAGCAGTTTTCGGGAGTACACTGAAGCTTTCTTT; CDR3 protein: CASSFREYTEAFF
D gene: TRBD1; J gene: TRBJ2-1; clone size: .; V gene: TRBV7-2; CDR3 DNA: TGTGCCAGCAGCCCGGGACAGGGGCGGAATGAGCAGTTCTTC; CDR3 protein: CASSPGQGRNEQFF
D gene: TRBD2; J gene: TRBJ2-4; clone size: .; V gene: TRBV7-9; CDR3 DNA: TGTGCCAGCAGCCCCGGGACTAGCGGGAGTCGGGTCAAAAACATTCAGTACTTC; CDR3 protein: CASSPGTSGSRVKNIQYF
D gene: .; J gene: TRBJ1-1; clone size: few; V gene: TRBV5-4; CDR3 DNA: TGTGCCAGCAGCGCAGGACAAAGGAACACTGAAGCTTTCTTT; CDR3 protein: CASSAGQRNTEAFF
D gene: TRBD2; J gene: TRBJ2-7; clone size: once; V gene: TRBV18; CDR3 DNA: TGTGCCAGCTCACCTAGGGGACTAGCGAACGACGAGCAGTACTTC; CDR3 protein: CASSPRGLANDEQYF
D gene: .; J gene: TRBJ2-6; clone size: .; V gene: TRBV4-3; CDR3 DNA: TGCGCCAGCAGCCAGACAGGGACTACATACTCTGGGGCCAACGTCCTGACTTTC; CDR3 protein: CASSQTGTTYSGANVLTF
D gene: .; J gene: TRBJ1-1; clone size: .; V gene: TRBV14; CDR3 DNA: TGTGCCAGCAGCCAAGCCTTACCCAGGGGAGGCACTGAAGCTTTCTTT; CDR3 protein: CASSQALPRGGTEAFF
D gene: TRBD2; J gene: TRBJ2-2; clone size: .; V gene: TRBV7-8; CDR3 DNA: TGTGCCAGCAGCAGGCGGGAGGGCACCGGGGAGCTGTTTTTT; CDR3 protein: CASSRREGTGELFF
D gene: TRBD1; J gene: TRBJ2-7; clone size: .; V gene: TRBV30; CDR3 DNA: TGTGCCTGCTGGGGACAGGGGGCGGTCGAGCAGTACTTC; CDR3 protein: CACWGQGAVEQYF
D gene: .; J gene: TRBJ1-5; clone size: few; V gene: TRBV6-4; CDR3 DNA: TGTGCCAGCAGTAACAGGGTTGGTCAGCCCCAGCATTTT; CDR3 protein: CASSNRVGQPQHF
D gene: .; J gene: TRBJ1-2; clone size: once; V gene: TRBV7-8; CDR3 DNA: TGTGCCAGCAGCTTTCAGCGAGATTCTAATGGCTACACCTTC; CDR3 protein: CASSFQRDSNGYTF
D gene: .; J gene: TRBJ1-1; clone size: .; V gene: TRBV2; CDR3 DNA: TGTGCCCCGGGGAAGCCCAGCGGCACTGAAGCTTTCTTT; CDR3 protein: CAPGKPSGTEAFF
D gene: TRBD1; J gene: TRBJ1-1; clone size: .; V gene: TRBV5-8; CDR3 DNA: TGTGCCAGCAGCCCCCCGTGGACAGGGTCCCTCCCTGGTGAAGCTTTCTTT; CDR3 protein: CASSPPWTGSLPGEAFF